These T cell receptor beta chains were read from a single sample in a study of T cell repertoires in cytomegalovirus infection. Their specific antigens are unknown. TCRdb itself ran the reads through MiXCR, one entry per CDR3 protein. Altogether around 81,000 distinct CDR3 sequences are present, around 40% being singletons, with the ten largest covering 93%. Sequenced here: CD8+ T cells from cultured PBMCs, sampled from culture after CMV antigen stimulation. The receptors were gathered from a human donor in good health (CMV status not recorded). Some clones in this sample may be carry-over from other donors' samples. Both conserved end residues are part of each CDR3. The D gene is left open where the match is weak. Only some rows state a clone size, as once, few, many or a class for expanded clones.

CDR3	DNA	size	length	V	J	D
CASSFSRDSLGYTF	TGTGCCAGCAGCTTCTCCCGGGACAGCCTTGGCTACACCTTC	once	14	TRBV7-9	TRBJ1-2	TRBD1
CASSFSRASEQYF	TGTGCCAGCAGTTTCAGTAGGGCCTCCGAGCAGTACTTC	.	13	TRBV12-3/TRBV12-4	TRBJ2-7	.
CSARDPRTDTQYF	TGCAGTGCTAGAGATCCCCGCACAGATACGCAGTATTTT	once	13	TRBV20-1	TRBJ2-3	.
CASRPTEGIQRAEAFF	TGTGCCAGCAGGCCCACAGAGGGAATCCAACGCGCTGAAGCTTTCTTT	.	16	TRBV7-6	TRBJ1-1	.
CASSGLWDNANVLTF	TGTGCCAGCAGTGGTCTCTGGGACAACGCCAACGTCCTGACTTTC	.	15	TRBV25-1	TRBJ2-6	.
CASGPGATEAFF	TGTGCCAGCGGTCCCGGGGCCACTGAAGCTTTCTTT	many	12	TRBV7-6	TRBJ1-1	.
CASSPPPENTEAFF	TGTGCCAGCAGTCCCCCGCCGGAGAACACTGAAGCTTTCTTT	.	14	TRBV12-3/TRBV12-4	TRBJ1-1	.
CASSFTGGSTEAFF	TGTGCCAGCAGCTTCACAGGGGGCTCGACTGAAGCTTTCTTT	.	14	TRBV12-3/TRBV12-4	TRBJ1-1	TRBD1
CASSPGLAGAHEQYF	TGTGCCAGCAGTCCGGGACTAGCGGGGGCGCACGAGCAGTACTTC	.	15	TRBV27	TRBJ2-7	TRBD2
CASSNPGQGRSPLHF	TGTGCCAGCAGCAACCCGGGACAGGGGCGTTCACCCCTCCACTTT	.	15	TRBV5-4	TRBJ1-6	TRBD1
CASSLVWVLRETQYF	TGTGCCAGCAGCTTAGTATGGGTCTTAAGGGAGACCCAGTACTTC	.	15	TRBV7-2	TRBJ2-5	.
CAISDIDEAFF	TGTGCCATCAGTGATATCGATGAAGCCTTCTTT	.	11	TRBV10-3	TRBJ1-1	.
CAISESGQGTTEAFF	TGTGCCATCAGTGAGTCGGGGCAGGGGACCACTGAAGCTTTCTTT	.	15	TRBV10-3	TRBJ1-1	.
CASSEWGQNEQFF	TGTGCCAGCAGTGAATGGGGACAGAATGAGCAGTTCTTC	.	13	TRBV25-1	TRBJ2-1	TRBD1